Listed below are T cell receptor beta chains from one sample, sequenced in a study of T cells in Graves' hyperthyroidism and ophthalmopathy. A single record per CDR3 protein comes from TCRdb applying MiXCR to the multiplex PCR reads. Of 410,000 or so distinct CDR3 sequences in the sample, about 15% were seen once. The sequenced sample was blood. These TCRs come from a man aged 18 to 35 with Graves' ophthalmopathy. Each CDR3 is given with its conserved first and last residue. The order of the fields is clone size, V gene, D gene, J gene, CDR3 protein, CDR3 DNA. The D gene is left open where the match is weak. Size is stated for part of the rows, as once, few or many counts, or as a class when the clone is expanded.

abundance: -; v_gene: TRBV6-1; d_gene: -; j_gene: TRBJ1-1; CDR3aa: CATQPSFTEAFF; CDR3nt: TGTGCCACACAGCCGTCCTTCACTGAAGCTTTCTTT
abundance: few; v_gene: TRBV25-1; d_gene: TRBD1; j_gene: TRBJ2-3; CDR3aa: CASSLGAGQGLSGDTQYF; CDR3nt: TGTGCCAGCAGTCTAGGAGCCGGACAGGGACTTTCCGGAGATACGCAGTATTTT
abundance: -; v_gene: TRBV30; d_gene: -; j_gene: TRBJ1-5; CDR3aa: CAWSAGLLQPQHF; CDR3nt: TGTGCCTGGAGTGCGGGACTCCTGCAGCCCCAGCATTTT
abundance: -; v_gene: TRBV18; d_gene: TRBD1; j_gene: TRBJ2-7; CDR3aa: CASSSDRGLTYEQYF; CDR3nt: TGTGCCAGCTCATCCGACAGGGGGCTGACCTACGAGCAGTACTTC
abundance: -; v_gene: TRBV4-1; d_gene: TRBD2; j_gene: TRBJ2-5; CDR3aa: CASSHGGLAGVLAETQYF; CDR3nt: TGCGCCAGCAGCCACGGAGGACTAGCGGGAGTTTTGGCGGAGACCCAGTACTTC
abundance: few; v_gene: TRBV20-1; d_gene: -; j_gene: TRBJ1-4; CDR3aa: CSARDAEGHEKLFF; CDR3nt: TGCAGTGCTAGAGATGCGGAGGGGCATGAAAAACTGTTTTTT
abundance: few; v_gene: TRBV6-2/TRBV6-3; d_gene: -; j_gene: TRBJ2-7; CDR3aa: CASSSSLYEQYF; CDR3nt: TGTGCCAGCAGTTCATCCCTCTACGAGCAGTACTTC
abundance: many; v_gene: TRBV11-2; d_gene: -; j_gene: TRBJ2-7; CDR3aa: CASSLVIAAAAQQYF; CDR3nt: TGTGCCAGCAGCTTAGTTATAGCGGCGGCGGCCCAGCAGTACTTC
abundance: few; v_gene: TRBV20-1; d_gene: -; j_gene: TRBJ2-1; CDR3aa: CSAYSGAISNEQFF; CDR3nt: TGCAGTGCTTATAGCGGAGCTATATCCAATGAGCAGTTCTTC
abundance: -; v_gene: TRBV7-2; d_gene: -; j_gene: TRBJ1-2; CDR3aa: CASSLIVRPSNYGYTF; CDR3nt: TGTGCCAGCAGCTTGATTGTTAGGCCATCTAACTATGGCTACACCTTC
abundance: -; v_gene: TRBV9; d_gene: -; j_gene: TRBJ2-2; CDR3aa: CASSVVEGELFF; CDR3nt: TGTGCCAGCAGCGTAGTGGAGGGGGAGCTGTTTTTT
abundance: many; v_gene: TRBV5-1; d_gene: -; j_gene: TRBJ1-1; CDR3aa: CASSPRSNTEAFF; CDR3nt: TGCGCCAGCAGCCCTCGATCGAACACTGAAGCTTTCTTT
abundance: -; v_gene: TRBV27; d_gene: TRBD2; j_gene: TRBJ2-2; CDR3aa: CASRLRGGTGELFF; CDR3nt: TGTGCCAGCAGATTAAGGGGAGGGACCGGGGAGCTGTTTTTT
abundance: few; v_gene: TRBV20-1; d_gene: -; j_gene: TRBJ1-3; CDR3aa: CSARRGVEGNTIYF; CDR3nt: TGCAGTGCTAGGAGGGGGGTGGAAGGAAACACCATATATTTT
abundance: many; v_gene: TRBV20-1; d_gene: -; j_gene: TRBJ2-1; CDR3aa: CSARVVGSSYNEQFF; CDR3nt: TGCAGTGCTAGAGTAGTGGGGAGCTCCTACAATGAGCAGTTCTTC
abundance: many; v_gene: TRBV2; d_gene: -; j_gene: TRBJ2-4; CDR3aa: CASRDPYRDIQYF; CDR3nt: TGTGCCAGCAGGGACCCCTACAGGGACATTCAGTACTTC
abundance: many; v_gene: TRBV3-1; d_gene: -; j_gene: TRBJ1-4; CDR3aa: CASNQGSTNEKLFF; CDR3nt: TGTGCCAGCAACCAGGGGAGTACTAATGAAAAACTGTTTTTT
abundance: many; v_gene: TRBV20-1; d_gene: TRBD2; j_gene: TRBJ2-3; CDR3aa: CSARSSGGGTDTQYF; CDR3nt: TGCAGTGCTAGATCTAGCGGGGGTGGCACAGATACGCAGTATTTT
abundance: few; v_gene: TRBV24-1; d_gene: -; j_gene: TRBJ2-1; CDR3aa: CATSDSVDEQFF; CDR3nt: TGTGCCACCAGTGATTCTGTGGATGAGCAGTTCTTC
abundance: many; v_gene: TRBV5-5; d_gene: -; j_gene: TRBJ1-2; CDR3aa: CASSLAGGDYGYTF; CDR3nt: TGTGCCAGCAGCTTGGCGGGGGGCGACTATGGCTACACCTTC
abundance: many; v_gene: TRBV12-5; d_gene: -; j_gene: TRBJ2-1; CDR3aa: CASGPDLGNEQFF; CDR3nt: TGTGCTAGTGGTCCCGACCTAGGAAATGAGCAGTTCTTC
abundance: few; v_gene: TRBV5-1; d_gene: -; j_gene: TRBJ2-5; CDR3aa: CASSLSGPGETQYF; CDR3nt: TGCGCCAGCAGCCTCAGCGGACCCGGGGAGACCCAGTACTTC
abundance: many; v_gene: TRBV12-3/TRBV12-4; d_gene: -; j_gene: TRBJ2-1; CDR3aa: CASSLWYNEQFF; CDR3nt: TGTGCCAGCAGTTTATGGTACAATGAGCAGTTCTTC
abundance: many; v_gene: TRBV13; d_gene: -; j_gene: TRBJ1-5; CDR3aa: CASSPRNNQPQHF; CDR3nt: TGTGCCAGCAGCCCAAGGAATAATCAGCCCCAGCATTTT
abundance: few; v_gene: TRBV5-4; d_gene: TRBD2; j_gene: TRBJ2-1; CDR3aa: CASSLVAGGSNEQFF; CDR3nt: TGTGCCAGCAGCTTGGTGGCGGGGGGCAGCAATGAGCAGTTCTTC
abundance: many; v_gene: TRBV7-2; d_gene: TRBD2; j_gene: TRBJ2-3; CDR3aa: CASSPGGSADTQYF; CDR3nt: TGTGCCAGCAGCCCCGGGGGGAGCGCAGATACGCAGTATTTT
abundance: many; v_gene: TRBV3-1; d_gene: TRBD1; j_gene: TRBJ1-1; CDR3aa: CASSPGQTTEAFF; CDR3nt: TGTGCCAGCAGCCCGGGACAGACCACTGAAGCTTTCTTT
abundance: many; v_gene: TRBV7-9; d_gene: -; j_gene: TRBJ1-2; CDR3aa: CASSLKPQSYGYTF; CDR3nt: TGTGCCAGCAGCTTAAAGCCCCAGTCCTATGGCTACACCTTC
abundance: -; v_gene: TRBV29-1; d_gene: -; j_gene: TRBJ2-5; CDR3aa: CSVFTGRGQETQYF; CDR3nt: TGCAGCGTTTTTACGGGAAGGGGGCAAGAGACCCAGTACTTC
abundance: many; v_gene: TRBV30; d_gene: -; j_gene: TRBJ2-1; CDR3aa: CAWSTRTLYNEQFF; CDR3nt: TGTGCCTGGAGTACTCGGACCCTGTACAATGAGCAGTTCTTC
abundance: -; v_gene: TRBV11-2; d_gene: -; j_gene: TRBJ1-3; CDR3aa: CASSGEDGMGGNTIYF; CDR3nt: TGTGCCAGCAGCGGGGAGGACGGGATGGGTGGAAACACCATATATTTT
abundance: few; v_gene: TRBV18; d_gene: -; j_gene: TRBJ1-4; CDR3aa: CASSPRSRTGATNEKLFF; CDR3nt: TGTGCCAGCTCACCAAGAAGTCGTACGGGGGCTACTAATGAAAAACTGTTTTTT
abundance: many; v_gene: TRBV6-1; d_gene: -; j_gene: TRBJ1-5; CDR3aa: CASSEWGNQPQHF; CDR3nt: TGTGCCAGCAGTGAATGGGGGAATCAGCCCCAGCATTTT
abundance: many; v_gene: TRBV3-1; d_gene: -; j_gene: TRBJ2-1; CDR3aa: CASGVYNEQFF; CDR3nt: TGTGCCAGCGGGGTATACAATGAGCAGTTCTTC
abundance: -; v_gene: TRBV19; d_gene: -; j_gene: TRBJ2-2; CDR3aa: CASSILGNGAGELFF; CDR3nt: TGTGCCAGTAGTATCCTCGGTAACGGCGCCGGGGAGCTGTTTTTT
abundance: -; v_gene: TRBV6-1; d_gene: TRBD1; j_gene: TRBJ1-5; CDR3aa: CASGQGVDQPQHF; CDR3nt: TGTGCCAGCGGACAGGGGGTAGATCAGCCCCAGCATTTT
abundance: many; v_gene: TRBV15; d_gene: -; j_gene: TRBJ1-1; CDR3aa: CATSRETYGTEAFF; CDR3nt: TGTGCCACCAGCAGAGAGACTTATGGGACTGAAGCTTTCTTT
abundance: many; v_gene: TRBV24-1; d_gene: -; j_gene: TRBJ1-3; CDR3aa: CATSDPGQDSGNTIYF; CDR3nt: TGTGCCACCAGTGACCCAGGGCAGGACTCTGGAAACACCATATATTTT
abundance: few; v_gene: TRBV7-9; d_gene: -; j_gene: TRBJ1-2; CDR3aa: CASSYLQGDGYTF; CDR3nt: TGTGCCAGCAGCTATTTACAGGGAGATGGCTACACCTTC